This record concerns one T cell receptor (beta chain) sequence. There is no known antigen for this receptor. No quality values exist for individual bases; no much larger clone is one base distant. This specimen belongs to a study of cytomegalovirus exposure and HLA in healthy donors (dated by TCRdb to the late 2010s). With regard to the full study: According to a later analysis, the approximately 130 validation repertoires were produced on the same platform as the 666 repertoires of the first cohort. The study aimed to test whether cataloging public T cell receptors could reveal signatures of past pathogen exposure. Along with the roughly 700-subject first cohort, a separate validation cohort of over a hundred different subjects was used. To predict cytomegalovirus infection status, the study combined high-throughput TCR immunosequencing, statistical association of individual TCRs with disease status, and machine learning. Overall study outcomes, separate from this receptor: Of the cluster scores, 85% to 95% were above 0 in a later analysis, which found that TCRs clustered in the first cohort also tended to co-occur in the 120 validation repertoires. While some public TCRs were present in many individuals, most TCR sequences turned up only very rarely across donors. In both the original and validation cohorts, the classifier was reported to diagnose cytomegalovirus status with high specificity and sensitivity. A later analysis lacked HLA typing for the validation cohort, so it scored co-occurrence in that cohort across all 120 repertoires. Three of the identified cytomegalovirus-associated TCR beta chains were confirmed in vitro to be specific for cytomegalovirus antigens. The study gave a list of about 160 TCR beta chains associated with cytomegalovirus. It was suggested by the authors that the approach could potentially be generalized to other disease states and immunological phenotypes.

CDR1 and CDR2 were assigned from the germline V gene as MRHNA and SNTAGT. The CDR3 runs 16 amino acids, cysteine and phenylalanine included. Kept here is only the CDR3 DNA, which spans 48 bases and is read in frame from base 1. V is cut back by 2 bases and J by 9 bases, with 8 bases in the junction unmatched. Library construction relied on the immunoSEQ multiplex PCR assay. In the source study's methods: A statistical classification framework was built to diagnose cytomegalovirus status from the catalog of TCR beta chain sequences. TCRdb limited this immuneACCESS table to in-frame rearrangements with V and J called. A share of clones is missing; checked studies link under half to unresolved V genes, and the rest is unexplained. That table is the source of V, J and clone size, and D and trimming were worked out from the DNA. The sample contains 100,000 to 150,000 clones, approximately 88% of them found a single time. The leading ten clones occupy more than 1.5% of the sample.

The donors belonged to the validation cohort of approximately 130 subjects, which was separate from the approximately 700-subject first cohort. Sequencing used PBMCs. This receptor chain uses TRBV6-4 and TRBJ1-6, with 9 central nucleotides matching TRBD1. This receptor was taken from a man aged 18-30 years in good health and CMV-seronegative. The sequence in DNA is TGTGCCAGCAGTGACACGGGACAGGGAGCGAGTTCACCCCTCCACTTT. The resulting protein is CASSDTGQGASSPLHF.